These T cell receptor beta chains were read from a single sample in a study of beta chain features in type 1 diabetes. Some clones are missing from TCRdb's copy, which holds only in-frame ones; the method was immunoSEQ multiplex PCR. The sample contains about 280,000 clones, about 15% of which appear only once. Sequencing used naive CD4+ T cells from blood. All receptors derive from a man aged 18-30 years with type 1 diabetes. Each CDR3 is given with its conserved first and last residue. A D gene is named only where the DNA matches it firmly.

>TRBD1|TRBJ1-2|TRBV9
CASSGQGIDGYTF
>.|TRBJ2-7|TRBV7-9
CASSWGMGGEQYF
>TRBD1|TRBJ1-2|TRBV6-5
CASSLDRVYGYTF
>.|TRBJ1-1|TRBV11-2
CASSQRGGVTEAFF
>.|TRBJ2-7|TRBV30
CAWSTRAEQYF
>.|TRBJ2-5|TRBV7-8
CASSLVGTQKETQYF
>.|TRBJ2-1|TRBV14
CASSLTTAYNEQFF
>.|TRBJ1-6|TRBV30
CAWSQNSPLHF
>TRBD2|TRBJ2-1|TRBV5-1
CASSAGTSGSNEQFF
>.|TRBJ2-3|TRBV30
CAWTGNRAQYF
>TRBD1|TRBJ1-1|TRBV19
CASGRQGDTEAFF
>.|TRBJ2-3|TRBV30
CASQWGRTDTQYF
>.|TRBJ1-4|TRBV27
CASSRGGVSGEKLFF
>.|TRBJ1-1|TRBV7-9
CASSLGGGTEAFF
>.|TRBJ2-7|TRBV7-2
CASSLAPRAGDEQYF
>TRBD2|TRBJ2-1|TRBV30
CAWSSLSGVQGEQFF
>.|TRBJ2-5|TRBV6-1
CASSELWGRETQYF
>.|TRBJ2-5|TRBV7-9
CASSLVPADPQETQYF
>.|TRBJ1-2|TRBV19
CASSARGVYGYTF
>.|TRBJ2-3|TRBV28
CASLRGQLLGATQYF
>TRBD2|TRBJ2-1|TRBV18
CASSPQRGAYNEQFF
>TRBD1|TRBJ1-2|TRBV28
CASSNHRGNYGYTF
>.|TRBJ1-5|TRBV7-2
CASSLVLGGNQPQHF
>.|TRBJ2-1|TRBV5-5
CASSAGLDYNEQFF
>.|TRBJ2-7|TRBV27
CASSYLEGHEQYF
>.|TRBJ1-4|TRBV6-5
CASSSRNLGAEKLFF
>TRBD2|TRBJ2-3|TRBV7-2
CASSRPPGGGTSTDTQYF
>TRBD2|TRBJ2-7|TRBV13
CASTWGLAGGLGYEQYF
>.|TRBJ2-5|TRBV5-1
CASSLAGGDETQYF
>TRBD1|TRBJ1-4|TRBV7-2
CASSLSGTGKEKLFF
>TRBD1|TRBJ2-7|TRBV18
CASSAGTGREQYF
>.|TRBJ1-6|TRBV30
CAWSRGSNSPLHF
>.|TRBJ2-2|TRBV5-1
CASSLAGANTGELFF
>TRBD1|TRBJ1-1|TRBV19
CASSKTGALNTEAFF